The source of this TCR beta chain is a study of CD8 T cells in Susac syndrome. CDR1 is MNHNS, CDR2 SASEGT, per germline. The CDR3 runs to 16 residues. The germline V and J ends were trimmed by 7 bases and 2 bases, with 21 bases remaining between them. RNA was extracted with the RNeasy kit, and a quantity of roughly 0.5 to 1 ug was reverse transcribed using random hexamers. immunoSEQ multiplex PCR amplified TCR beta CDR3 across 54 Vbeta, 13 Jbeta. Via MiXCR, TCRdb re-called the immunoSEQ multiplex PCR reads, giving one row per CDR3 protein. Counted here are about 300,000 distinct CDR3 sequences, about 88% occurring once; the ten biggest clones make up about 0.11%. CD8+ and CD4+ blood T cells underwent TCR beta sequencing.

The V call is TRBV6-1, the J call TRBJ2-7; D might be TRBD2 (5 bases). This sequence was found in a human donor with multiple sclerosis. The sample was CD8+ T cells from PBMCs. The CDR3 spells CASTRGGTATAYEQYF. For the CDR3, the DNA is TGTGCCAGCACACGGGGTGGAACAGCGACGGCCTACGAGCAGTACTTC.